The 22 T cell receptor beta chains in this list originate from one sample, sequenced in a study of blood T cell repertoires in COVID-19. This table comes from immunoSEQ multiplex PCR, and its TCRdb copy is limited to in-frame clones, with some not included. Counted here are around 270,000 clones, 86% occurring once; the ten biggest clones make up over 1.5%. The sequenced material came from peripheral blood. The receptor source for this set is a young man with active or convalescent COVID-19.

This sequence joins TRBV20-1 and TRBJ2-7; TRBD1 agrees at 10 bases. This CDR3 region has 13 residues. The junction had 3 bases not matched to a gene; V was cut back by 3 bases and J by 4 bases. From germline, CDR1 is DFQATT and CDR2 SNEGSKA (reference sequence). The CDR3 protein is CSASAGQGYEQYF. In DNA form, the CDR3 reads TGCAGTGCTAGTGCGGGACAGGGGTACGAGCAGTACTTC.

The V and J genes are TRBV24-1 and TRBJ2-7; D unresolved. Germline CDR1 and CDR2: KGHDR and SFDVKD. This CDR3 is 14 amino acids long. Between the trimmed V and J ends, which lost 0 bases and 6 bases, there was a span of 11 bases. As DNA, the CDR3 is TGTGCCACCAGTGATTTGGTACTGGTGTGCGAGCAGTACTTC. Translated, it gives CATSDLVLVCEQYF.

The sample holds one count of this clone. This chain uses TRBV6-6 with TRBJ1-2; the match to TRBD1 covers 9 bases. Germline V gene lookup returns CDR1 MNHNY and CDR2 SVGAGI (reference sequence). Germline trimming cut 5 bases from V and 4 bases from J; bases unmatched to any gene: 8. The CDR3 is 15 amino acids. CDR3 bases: TGTGCCAGCAGTACTCCCGGGACAGGGAGCTATGGCTACACCTTC. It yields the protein CASSTPGTGSYGYTF.

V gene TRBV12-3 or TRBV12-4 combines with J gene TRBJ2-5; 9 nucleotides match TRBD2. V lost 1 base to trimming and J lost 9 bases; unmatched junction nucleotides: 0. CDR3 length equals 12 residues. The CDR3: CASSLGTSAQYF. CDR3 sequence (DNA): TGTGCCAGCAGTTTAGGGACTAGCGCCCAGTACTTC.

CDR3: CASILDRVFSGNTIYF. CDR3 coding DNA: TGTGCCAGCATCTTAGACAGGGTTTTCTCTGGAAACACCATATATTTT. The V call is TRBV6-6, the J call TRBJ1-3; 7 nucleotides agree with TRBD1. The V gene's germline CDR1 is MNHNY and CDR2 SVGAGI (reference sequence). The CDR3 is 16 residues long. With 7 bases clipped from V and 0 bases from J, the junction kept 9 bases outside the gene matches.

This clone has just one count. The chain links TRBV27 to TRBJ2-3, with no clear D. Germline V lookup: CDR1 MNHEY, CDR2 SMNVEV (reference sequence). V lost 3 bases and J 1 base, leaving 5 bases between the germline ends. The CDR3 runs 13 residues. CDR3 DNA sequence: TGTGCCAGCAGTTTCATTGGCACAGATACGCAGTATTTT. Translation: CASSFIGTDTQYF.

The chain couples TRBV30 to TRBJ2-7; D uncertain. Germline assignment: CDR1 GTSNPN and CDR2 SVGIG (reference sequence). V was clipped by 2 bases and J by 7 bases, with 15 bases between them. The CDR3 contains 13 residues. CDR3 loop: CAWSHPYSNEQYF. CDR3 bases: TGTGCCTGGAGTCACCCCTATAGTAATGAGCAGTACTTC.

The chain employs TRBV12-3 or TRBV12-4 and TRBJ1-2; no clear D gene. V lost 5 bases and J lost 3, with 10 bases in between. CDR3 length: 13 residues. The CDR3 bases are TGTGCCAGCAGTCCTATCGCCTACTATGGCTACACCTTC. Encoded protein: CASSPIAYYGYTF.

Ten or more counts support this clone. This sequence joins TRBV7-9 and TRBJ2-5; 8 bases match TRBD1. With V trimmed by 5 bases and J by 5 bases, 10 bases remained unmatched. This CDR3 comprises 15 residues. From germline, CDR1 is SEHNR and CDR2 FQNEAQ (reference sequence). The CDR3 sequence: CASSKSRTGMETQYF. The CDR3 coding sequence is TGTGCCAGCAGCAAAAGCCGGACAGGGATGGAGACCCAGTACTTC.

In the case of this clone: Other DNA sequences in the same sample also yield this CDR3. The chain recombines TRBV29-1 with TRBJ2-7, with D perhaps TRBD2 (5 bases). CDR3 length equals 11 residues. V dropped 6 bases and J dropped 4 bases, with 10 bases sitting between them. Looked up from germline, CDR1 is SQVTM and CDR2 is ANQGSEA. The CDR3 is CSVETGYEQYF. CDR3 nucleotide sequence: TGCAGCGTCGAAACGGGGTACGAGCAGTACTTC.

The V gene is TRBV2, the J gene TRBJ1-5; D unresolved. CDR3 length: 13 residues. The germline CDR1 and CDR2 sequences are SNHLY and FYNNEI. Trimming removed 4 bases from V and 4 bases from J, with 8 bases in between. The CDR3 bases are TGTGCCAGCAGTGGGAGTAATAATCAGCCCCAGCATTTT. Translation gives CASSGSNNQPQHF.

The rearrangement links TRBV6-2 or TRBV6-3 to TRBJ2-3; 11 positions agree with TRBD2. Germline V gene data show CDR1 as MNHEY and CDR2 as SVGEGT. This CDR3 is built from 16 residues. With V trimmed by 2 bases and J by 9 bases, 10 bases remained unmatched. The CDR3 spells CASSYNSGGAGGTQYF. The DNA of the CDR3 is TGTGCCAGCAGTTACAATAGCGGGGGGGCCGGAGGGACGCAGTATTTT.

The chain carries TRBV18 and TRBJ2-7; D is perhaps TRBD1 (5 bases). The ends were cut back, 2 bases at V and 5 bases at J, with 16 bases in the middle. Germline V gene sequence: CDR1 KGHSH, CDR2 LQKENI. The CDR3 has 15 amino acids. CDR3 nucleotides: TGTGCCAGCTCACCATGGACACGGACCTACAACGAGCAGTACTTC. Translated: CASSPWTRTYNEQYF.

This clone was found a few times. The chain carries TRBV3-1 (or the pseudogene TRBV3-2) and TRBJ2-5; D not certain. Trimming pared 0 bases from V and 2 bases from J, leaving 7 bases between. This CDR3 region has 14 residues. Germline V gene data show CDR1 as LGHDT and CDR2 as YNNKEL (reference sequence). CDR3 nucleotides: TGTGCCAGCAGCCAAGATCCTTCTCAAGAGACCCAGTACTTC. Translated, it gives CASSQDPSQETQYF.

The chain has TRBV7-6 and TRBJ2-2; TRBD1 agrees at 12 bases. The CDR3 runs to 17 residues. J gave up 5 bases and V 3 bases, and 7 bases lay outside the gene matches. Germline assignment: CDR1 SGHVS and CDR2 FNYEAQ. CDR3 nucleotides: TGTGCCAGCAGCTTCCGGGACAGGGGGCTGGGAACCGGGGAGCTGTTTTTT. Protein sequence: CASSFRDRGLGTGELFF.

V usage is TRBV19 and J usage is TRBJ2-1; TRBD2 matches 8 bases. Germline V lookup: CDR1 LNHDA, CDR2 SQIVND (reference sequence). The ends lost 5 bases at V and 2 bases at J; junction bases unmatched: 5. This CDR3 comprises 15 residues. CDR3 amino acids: CASSGGGGTYNEQFF. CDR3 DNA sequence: TGTGCCAGTAGTGGAGGCGGGGGGACCTACAATGAGCAGTTCTTC.

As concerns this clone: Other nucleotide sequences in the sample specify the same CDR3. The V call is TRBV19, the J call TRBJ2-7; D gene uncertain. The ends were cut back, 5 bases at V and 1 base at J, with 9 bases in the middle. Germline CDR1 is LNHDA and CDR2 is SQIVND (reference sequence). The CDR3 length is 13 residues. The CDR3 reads CASSGLSSYEQYF. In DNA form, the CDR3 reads TGTGCCAGTAGTGGGCTTAGTTCCTACGAGCAGTACTTC.

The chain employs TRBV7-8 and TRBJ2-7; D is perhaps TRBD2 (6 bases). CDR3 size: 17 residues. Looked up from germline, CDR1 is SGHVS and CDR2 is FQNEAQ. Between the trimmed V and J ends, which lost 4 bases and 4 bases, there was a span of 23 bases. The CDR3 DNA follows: TGTGCCAGCAGCTCCCCTGATTATAGCGGATACAGTTACGAGCAGTACTTC. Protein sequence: CASSSPDYSGYSYEQYF.

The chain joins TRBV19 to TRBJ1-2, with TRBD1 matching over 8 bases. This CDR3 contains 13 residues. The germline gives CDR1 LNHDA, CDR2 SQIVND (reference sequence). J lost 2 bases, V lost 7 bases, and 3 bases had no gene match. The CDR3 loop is CASTRTGNYGYTF. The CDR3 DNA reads TGTGCCAGTACCCGGACAGGGAACTATGGCTACACCTTC.

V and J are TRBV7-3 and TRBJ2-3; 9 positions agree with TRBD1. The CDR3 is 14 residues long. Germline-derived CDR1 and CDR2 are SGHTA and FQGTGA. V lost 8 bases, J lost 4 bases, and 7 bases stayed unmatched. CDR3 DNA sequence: TGTGCCAGCCGAAGGGACAGGGCCGCAGATACGCAGTATTTT. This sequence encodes CASRRDRAADTQYF.

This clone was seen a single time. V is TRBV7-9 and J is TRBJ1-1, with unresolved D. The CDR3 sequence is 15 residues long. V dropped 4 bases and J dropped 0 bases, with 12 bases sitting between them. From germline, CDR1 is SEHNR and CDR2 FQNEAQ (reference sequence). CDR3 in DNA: TGTGCCAGCAGCTCCACAGTACTCATGAACACTGAAGCTTTCTTT. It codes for CASSSTVLMNTEAFF.

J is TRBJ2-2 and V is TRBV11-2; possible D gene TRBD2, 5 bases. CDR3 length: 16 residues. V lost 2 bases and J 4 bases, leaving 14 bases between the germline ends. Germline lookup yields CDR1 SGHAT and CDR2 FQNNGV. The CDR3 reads CASSLIRGSGTGELFF. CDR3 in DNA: TGTGCCAGCAGCTTAATTCGGGGAAGTGGCACCGGGGAGCTGTTTTTT.